One and the same sample provided the 9 T cell receptor beta chains below, sequenced in a study of T cell repertoires in cytomegalovirus infection. TCRdb reprocessed the reads with MiXCR, giving one entry per CDR3 protein. The sample contains a few hundred thousand distinct CDR3 sequences, 17% of which appear only once. Sequencing was done on a sample of PBMCs. The receptors derive from a human donor in good health (CMV status not recorded). Some clones in this sample may be carry-over from other donors' samples.

This clonotype was found a few times. This chain links TRBV3-1 with TRBJ2-1, with 11 nucleotides matching TRBD2. This CDR3 is 16 amino acids long. V trimming: 4 bases; J trimming: 7 bases; junction bases outside the gene matches: 9. The V gene's germline CDR1 is LGHDT and CDR2 YNNKEL (reference sequence). The CDR3 sequence is CASSPRVAGGWNEQFF. CDR3 nucleotides: TGTGCCAGCAGCCCGAGGGTAGCGGGGGGGTGGAATGAGCAGTTCTTC.

The rearrangement joins TRBV4-1 to TRBJ2-5; the match to TRBD1 covers 7 bases. The V gene end was trimmed by 0 bases and the J gene end by 7 bases; junction bases not matched to a gene: 26. The CDR3 runs 21 residues. The germline gives CDR1 MGHRA, CDR2 YSYEKL. CDR3 region: CASSQDGPVGQHNPLGSTQYF. CDR3 in DNA: TGCGCCAGCAGCCAAGACGGCCCCGTGGGACAGCATAATCCTCTGGGATCGACCCAGTACTTC.

This clonotype has a handful of counts. The V call is TRBV7-6, the J call TRBJ2-2, with D uncertain. V was clipped by 11 bases and J by 4 bases, with 11 bases between them. This CDR3 contains 12 residues. In germline, CDR1 is SGHVS, CDR2 FNYEAQ. The chain's CDR3 is CAGGLGTGELFF. The CDR3 nucleotides are TGTGCCGGCGGTCTCGGCACCGGGGAGCTGTTTTTT.

A few counts support this clonotype. The chain recombines TRBV27 with TRBJ1-5, with D perhaps TRBD1 (6 bases). Trimming cost V 10 bases and J 8 bases, with 18 bases left between them. This CDR3 spans 13 amino acids. Germline-derived CDR1 and CDR2 are MNHEY and SMNVEV (reference sequence). CDR3 sequence: CANVEGGLEPQHF. The CDR3 region has the DNA TGTGCCAACGTGGAGGGGGGGCTGGAGCCCCAGCATTTT.

The chain has TRBV5-1 and TRBJ2-2; perhaps TRBD1 as D (5 bases). This CDR3 comprises 14 residues. Germline V gives CDR1 SGHRS, CDR2 YFSETQ. V gave up 7 bases and J gave up 0 bases, with 10 bases separating them. CDR3 coding DNA: TGCGCCAGCCACAGGAGACCGAACACCGGGGAGCTGTTTTTT. Residues: CASHRRPNTGELFF.

This chain connects TRBV7-6 to TRBJ2-3; D may be TRBD1 (7 bases). The CDR3 runs 14 residues. Germline V gene sequence: CDR1 SGHVS, CDR2 FNYEAQ. The germline V and J ends were trimmed by 5 bases and 2 bases, with 11 bases remaining between them. DNA for the CDR3: TGTGCCAGCAGCGCGGGACAGCCCACAGATACGCAGTATTTT. It yields the protein CASSAGQPTDTQYF.

The V call is TRBV24-1, the J call TRBJ1-5; D gene ambiguous. Germline V gives CDR1 KGHDR, CDR2 SFDVKD. The V end was cut by 12 bases, the J end by 2 bases, with 16 bases between. This CDR3 contains 14 residues. CDR3 nucleotide sequence: TGTGCCCCCCGGGCCGGTGGATGCAATCAGCCCCAGCATTTT. Its protein is CAPRAGGCNQPQHF.

This clonotype was found many times. The V and J genes are TRBV20-1 and TRBJ1-6; perhaps TRBD1 as D (6 bases). The CDR3 is made up of 16 amino acids. CDR1 and CDR2 (germline): DFQATT, SNEGSKA (reference sequence). The V gene lost 0 bases and the J gene lost 6 bases, with 15 bases spanning the gap. CDR3 DNA: TGCAGTGCTAGAGATCAAACGACAGGAGCTAATTCACCCCTCCACTTT. This codes for CSARDQTTGANSPLHF.

This clonotype was seen repeatedly, ten times or more. V and J are TRBV28 and TRBJ2-2; tentatively, D is TRBD2 (6 bases). The V end was cut by 8 bases, the J end by 6 bases, with 16 bases between. This CDR3 contains 14 residues. Germline V gives CDR1 MDHEN, CDR2 SYDVKM. CDR3 in amino acids: CASGTIGGPGELFF. CDR3 DNA: TGTGCCAGCGGCACCATCGGGGGACCCGGGGAGCTGTTTTTT.